The T cell receptor (beta chain) under discussion was sequenced for a study of blood T cell repertoires in COVID-19. Turning to the study itself: From the United States, Italy and Spain came samples of acute and convalescent COVID-19. T cells, B-cell-depleted T cells, or PBMCs supplied cDNA or gDNA.

CDR1 and CDR2 (germline): SGHTA, FQGTGA. This CDR3 region has 11 residues. V lost 7 bases and J 7 bases, leaving 7 bases between the germline ends. Authors' analysis steps: The authors estimated nucleated cell counts from reference gene primer amplification. Produced via immunoSEQ multiplex PCR; TCRdb's table is partial and in-frame only. The DNA gave D and trimming, while V, J and clone size come from that table. The profile shows about 270,000 clones, about 85% of them singletons. This clonotype was obtained from a man aged 55 to 69 who had recovered from COVID-19. Sequencing input: peripheral blood. The chain recombines TRBV7-3 with TRBJ2-2; D unresolved. In DNA, the CDR3 is TGTGCCAGCACCCCAATCGGGGAGCTGTTTTTT. Translating gives CASTPIGELFF.